Below, one TCR beta chain is given with its context. Which antigen it targets is not known. No base qualities exist here, and no much larger clone lies one base off it. The cohort comprised 710 or so healthy bone marrow donors. Cohort members were all nominally healthy when sampled, although unrecorded immune exposures were likely present. The donor tested CMV seropositive, placing the donor among the 250 to 350 seropositive members of the cohort. Every donor gave a peripheral blood sample, and the peripheral blood mononuclear cells from that sample were used for TCR beta sequencing. The Qiagen DNeasy Blood Extraction Kit was used to extract genomic DNA from the blood cell samples. Library construction relied on the immunoSEQ multiplex PCR assay. A mixture of 60 forward primers for TCR Vbeta segments and 13 reverse primers for TCR Jbeta segments was used in the multiplex PCR. The CDR3 region of rearranged TCR beta genes was amplified from genomic DNA with a multiplex PCR assay. Amplified TCR beta libraries were sequenced as 87-base-pair reads on the Illumina HiSeq System. The paper's processing steps were these. In a later analysis, approximately 74 million unique TCR beta chains were counted across the 500 to 700 repertoires, and roughly 11 million of these chains were shared by at least two donors. Raw reads were error-corrected and collapsed into unique sequences by a nearest-neighbor algorithm in which closely related sequences were merged to remove PCR and sequencing errors. CDR3 sequences were aligned to IMGT reference sequences to assign V, D and J gene segments. For a sequence to be retained, a match of at least six nucleotides to both a V gene segment and a J gene segment was required. A rearrangement counted as productive if the CDR3 had no stop codons and remained in frame with V and J, and every other rearrangement counted as non-productive. Following IMGT convention, CDR3 was defined as the stretch from the second conserved V-encoded cysteine up to the conserved J-encoded phenylalanine. Sequences without an unambiguous match to a single V gene segment were excluded from the earlier analysis of approximately 600 of the donors. An earlier analysis of several hundred of the donors called V segments functional above 56.7% productive rearrangements and segregating when the between-donor standard deviation exceeded 5%. To diagnose cytomegalovirus status from the catalog of TCR beta chain sequences, a statistical classification framework was built. A later analysis assigned V and J genes by comparing TCR nucleotide sequences with IMGT/GENE-DB human TR gene sequences. Using the TCRdist pipeline, a later analysis assigned CDR3 sequences along with most-parsimonious VDJ recombination scenarios. A later analysis defined each TCR beta chain by its CDR3 amino acid sequence plus V-gene family, and excluded reads lacking a unique V-gene family. A later analysis removed 592 highly shared, low-generation-probability nucleotide sequences to deal with suspected cross-contamination and a sequencing artifact. In a later analysis, a clonal expansion index for each public chain was calculated from normalized within-repertoire ranks of inferred template counts. In a later analysis, generation probabilities were computed using a VDJ recombination model fitted to out-of-frame rearrangements, and the results were checked against IGoR. Hypergeometric tests were used in a later analysis to score TCR-TCR, TCR-HLA and TCR-CMV co-occurrence, with a repertoire-size bias correction applied to the TCR pairs. A later analysis estimated false discovery rates by permuting HLA or CMV assignments 20 times. In a later analysis, co-occurring TCRs were grouped using DBSCAN, and TCRdist sequence similarity was added for clustering within HLA-allele-positive subsets. Co-occurrence clustering excluded repertoires with fewer than 30,000 or more than 120,000 public chains, plus five with anomalous nucleotide sharing. TCRdb provides this immuneACCESS table in a form limited to in-frame rearrangements. Some clones are lacking; in checked studies, under half of them reflect an unresolved V gene, and why the rest are absent is not known. From that table come the V and J calls and clone size; the DNA was used to work out D and trimming. The sample table holds 150,000 to 180,000 clones, of which around 79% were seen once. The top ten clonotypes cover roughly 7.7% of the sample.

The data stem from a study of cytomegalovirus exposure and HLA in healthy donors (TCRdb year 2017). The study in broad terms: An earlier analysis of some 500 of the donors reported 250 to 300 Gb of sequence data and some 120 million unique TCR beta sequences from approximately 180 million T cells. Around 300 gigabases of sequencing data and approximately 85 million unique TCR sequences were included in an early release covering around 650 HLA-typed donors. Of the approximately 400 genotyped donors, less than 85% were placed in the genetic ancestry cluster associated with self-reported Caucasian donors. The study aimed to test whether signatures of past pathogen exposure could be identified by cataloging public T cell receptors. The study used immunosequencing to profile the T cell repertoires of around 600 subjects and linked those repertoires to cytomegalovirus serostatus. Besides the first cohort of hundreds of subjects, a separate validation cohort made up of 120 different subjects was used. To predict cytomegalovirus infection status, the study brought together high-throughput TCR immunosequencing, statistical association of individual TCRs with disease status, and machine learning. In a later analysis, previously published TCR beta repertoires from 500 to 750 donors were re-analyzed and high-resolution HLA genotyping was added so that TCR occurrence patterns could be studied. The later analysis used no new phenotypic data to find candidate immune exposures, relying instead on TCR beta sequences and their occurrence across donors. An earlier analysis of fewer than 700 of the donors applied high-throughput TCR beta sequencing to assess whether each TCR beta V gene segment acted as functional or pseudogenic. Alongside the repertoire data, information on donor age, sex, ethnicity and CMV serostatus was compiled. Genome-wide SNP genotypes for about 60% of the roughly 700 donors were used in a later genetic analysis, which treated that subset as a discovery cohort. Every discovery cohort repertoire had been produced on one sequencing platform. HLA typing covered class I and class II loci at four-digit resolution. Typing coverage differed by locus: A, B, C, DRB1 and DQB1 were typed in about 629-640 donors, DQA1 in around 500, DPA1 in 600 to 610, and DPB1 in around 490. Roughly five DR-DQ haplotypes were treated as single units for association and clustering because of strong linkage in the cohort. On average, about 240,000 unique TCR beta nucleotide sequences were sequenced per donor among about 400 genotyped donors of the cohort, with roughly a sixth of those sequences being non-productive.

The CDR3 runs 14 residues from the cysteine to the phenylalanine. Left in the record is the CDR3 DNA by itself, 42 bases read in frame from the first base. V loses 8 bases at its end and J loses 4 bases; junction bases beyond the gene matches: 9. Via the germline V gene, CDR1 is SGDLS and CDR2 YYNGEE. Results and caveats for the whole study, not just this receptor: Approximately 16 rarely observed V segments, including chromosome 9 orphons, were excluded from the earlier analysis of 550 to 700 of the donors because counts were too low. Because HLA typing was unavailable for some donors at each locus, only the typed subset was used in association tests. In a later analysis, 16,951 TCR beta sequences were associated with specific HLA alleles at a false discovery rate of 0.05. A total of 150 to 200 TCR beta chains were listed by the study as associated with cytomegalovirus. For the cohort, immune exposure information was limited to CMV serostatus. In a later genetic analysis, a missense DCLRE1C variant was associated with V-gene and J-gene trimming of TCR beta chains, and the association was replicated in an independent cohort. The authors suggested that the approach could potentially be generalized to other disease states and immunological phenotypes. A few of the identified cytomegalovirus-associated TCR beta chains were confirmed in vitro to be specific for cytomegalovirus antigens. A later analysis found that HLA-associated TCR beta chains were more clonally expanded and had lower generation probabilities than equally common non-associated chains. Correlated functional status among segregating V segments might be attributable to linkage disequilibrium, but an unknown experimental factor could not be ruled out. According to a later genetic analysis, donors in an Asian-associated ancestry cluster had fewer N-insertions in productive TCRs than the roughly 660-donor mean. In a later analysis, several top co-occurrence clusters were reported to appear linked to parvovirus B19, influenza, CMV and Epstein-Barr virus. In a later analysis, TCR association rates were found to vary across HLA loci, with the most associated TCRs seen for DRB1 alleles and the fewest for HLA-C alleles. Strong co-occurrence of HLA alleles, especially DR and DQ, made assigning TCR associations to individual alleles difficult. A group of highly shared sequence variants was considered likely to be a technical artifact of the sequencing pipeline. While some public TCRs were present in many individuals, most TCR sequences turned up only very rarely across donors. Sequencing depth was assumed to be roughly uniform across donors in the presence/absence analyses, though that assumption may not hold. A further reported finding was that TCR beta sequences accurately predicted the HLA-A and HLA-B alleles for most subjects in the first cohort. The 87-base-pair reads could not distinguish some IMGT-functional V segments, including TRBV6-2 and TRBV6-3, so those segments were excluded. Broadly in line with IMGT annotations, most TCR beta V segments showed up in productive rearrangements about 87% or about 30% of the time in an earlier analysis of 587 of the donors. In a later analysis, most CMV-associated TCR beta chains were found to appear HLA-restricted, with HLA associations seemingly driven largely by CMV exposure. The classifier was reported to diagnose cytomegalovirus status with high specificity and sensitivity in both the original cohort and the validation cohort. In this cohort, only TCR beta chains were sequenced, and detectable features were limited by the absence of alpha or paired-chain data.

This TCR derives from a young man in good health and CMV-seropositive. This chain is built from TRBV9 and TRBJ2-7, and TRBD1 aligns with 10 junction nucleotides. Sequenced sample: PBMCs. The DNA is as follows: TGTGCCAGTACCCCGGGACAGGGGTTGTACGAGCAGTACTTC. Translated, this gives CASTPGQGLYEQYF.